The 19 T cell receptor beta chains presented below share a single source sample, sequenced in a study of T-cell reconstitution after alpha-beta-depleted transplantation in children. Researchers prepared the TCRbeta library using unique molecular identifiers, the study reports. TCRdb re-analysed the PCR reads in MiXCR, keeping a single row per CDR3 protein. This table has around 130,000 distinct CDR3 sequences, about 9.5% appearing once. This sample comprised PBMCs, mostly from graft donor cells, obtained 180 days after TCRalphabeta/CD19-depleted stem cell transplant. The receptors here all came from a girl in the first two years of life who had a stem cell transplant for combined immunodeficiency, so the T cells may come from the graft donor.

This clonotype was counted at least ten times. V gene TRBV6-5 combines with J gene TRBJ2-7, with TRBD1 matching 7 bases. This CDR3 has 14 residues. The J segment lost 2 bases and the V segment lost 2 bases, leaving 3 bases of the junction unmatched. CDR1 MNHEY and CDR2 SVGAGI come from the germline V gene. Written as DNA, the CDR3 is TGTGCCAGCAGTTACCGACAGGGACCCTACGAGCAGTACTTC. It specifies CASSYRQGPYEQYF.

This clonotype was recorded a few times. The CDR3 DNA is TGCGCCAGCAGCTTAGAGGGTGGAGCTGAGGAGCAGTTCTTC. This gives the protein CASSLEGGAEEQFF. This chain links TRBV5-1 with TRBJ2-1, with D maybe TRBD2 (5 bases). V lost 2 bases and J lost 10, with 16 bases in between. Germline CDR1 reads SGHRS; CDR2 reads YFSETQ. The CDR3 totals 14 residues. The complete variable domain, with remaining parts taken from reference TRBV5-1 and TRBJ2-1, reads KAGVTQTPRYLIKTRGQQVTLSCSPISGHRSVSWYQQTPGQGLQFLFEYFSETQRNKGNFPGRFSGRQFSNSRSEMNVSTLELGDSALYLCASSLEGGAEEQFFGPGTRLTVL.

This clonotype was detected a few times. The CDR3 protein is CSAMRAEQFF. As DNA, the CDR3 is TGCAGTGCTATGAGAGCTGAGCAGTTCTTC. The chain carries TRBV20-1 and TRBJ2-1; D unresolved. Trimming took off 4 bases at V and 9 bases at J, with 7 bases between the two ends. This CDR3 region has 10 residues. CDR1 and CDR2 from the germline V gene are DFQATT and SNEGSKA (reference sequence).

J is TRBJ1-2 and V is TRBV6-1, with TRBD1 matching over 7 bases. After removal of 5 bases from V and 1 base from J, the junction contained 7 bases not matched to a gene. The CDR3 loop spans 15 amino acids. CDR1 and CDR2 from the germline V gene are MNHNS and SASEGT. The CDR3 here is CASSRDNRGNYGYTF. The CDR3 nucleotides are TGTGCCAGCAGTCGGGACAACAGGGGTAACTATGGCTACACCTTC.

In this sample, this clonotype turned up a few times. The rearrangement links TRBV7-2 to TRBJ2-4; D is unresolved. Germline CDR1 is SGHTA and CDR2 is FQGNSA. Trimming stripped 2 bases from V and 0 bases from J, with 8 bases between. The CDR3 length is 15 residues. CDR3 protein: CASSLTSVAKNIQYF. CDR3 bases: TGTGCCAGCAGCTTAACGTCAGTAGCCAAAAACATTCAGTACTTC.

The chain uses TRBV2 and TRBJ2-7; D remains unclear. The CDR3 is made up of 13 amino acids. Germline CDR1 and CDR2: SNHLY and FYNNEI. The V end lost 2 bases, the J end lost 0 bases, and 5 bases lay between the germline ends. This chain's CDR3 is CASSEQYSYEQYF. Here the CDR3 DNA reads TGTGCCAGCAGTGAACAGTACTCCTACGAGCAGTACTTC.

A few counts support this clonotype. This chain uses TRBV18 with TRBJ2-5; D gene uncertain. The CDR3 loop spans 14 amino acids. The V end was cut by 2 bases, the J end by 5 bases, with 12 bases between. Germline V CDR1 and CDR2: KGHSH, LQKENI. The CDR3 DNA reads as TGTGCCAGCTCACCAGCTGAGCTTGGGGAGACCCAGTACTTC. Its protein is CASSPAELGETQYF.

This clonotype was counted only a few times. The genes are TRBV30 and TRBJ2-3; 10 bases align to TRBD2. V lost 2 bases to trimming and J lost 0 bases; unmatched junction nucleotides: 2. Germline lookup yields CDR1 GTSNPN and CDR2 SVGIG (reference sequence). This CDR3 region has 15 residues. The CDR3 loop is CAWSTSGTSTDTQYF. Here the CDR3 DNA reads TGTGCCTGGAGTACTAGCGGGACTAGCACAGATACGCAGTATTTT.

The gene calls are TRBV10-3 and TRBJ1-1, with D possibly TRBD1 on 5 matching bases. V was cut by 3 bases and J by 1 base, with 9 bases left in between. CDR3 length: 14 amino acids. Germline V gives CDR1 ENHRY, CDR2 SYGVKD. The CDR3 DNA reads as TGTGCCATCAGTGACCCGAGGGGGAACACTGAAGCTTTCTTT. This codes for CAISDPRGNTEAFF.

The chain combines TRBV19 with TRBJ2-2, with 8 positions matching TRBD1. Trimming cost V 2 bases and J 0 bases; bases outside gene matches: 8. This CDR3 spans 18 amino acids. Germline-derived CDR1 and CDR2 are LNHDA and SQIVND (reference sequence). The CDR3, as DNA: TGTGCCAGTAGTATAAGCAGGGGGCGGCTCGCGAACACCGGGGAGCTGTTTTTT. This translates into CASSISRGRLANTGELFF.

The chain recombines TRBV20-1 with TRBJ2-1; 12 bases match TRBD1. The CDR3 contains 14 residues. Looked up from germline, CDR1 is DFQATT and CDR2 is SNEGSKA (reference sequence). Trimming took 3 bases from V and 10 from J; bases not matched to a gene: 7. The CDR3 region has the DNA TGCAGTGCTAGTCGGGACAGGGGGCTTTGGGAGCAGTTCTTC. The encoded protein is CSASRDRGLWEQFF.

This clonotype turned up a few times. The chain is built from TRBV12-3 or TRBV12-4 and TRBJ1-1; D unclear. The CDR3 covers 15 residues. V was shortened by 4 bases and J by 2 bases, with 14 bases between the two germline ends. The CDR3 region has the DNA TGTGCCAGCAGTTCCGGGGTCGGGCCCAACACTGAAGCTTTCTTT. Translated: CASSSGVGPNTEAFF.

This clonotype has a count of ten or more. The chain couples TRBV12-3 or TRBV12-4 to TRBJ2-1; 9 nucleotides match TRBD2. This CDR3 comprises 12 residues. V gave up 5 bases and J gave up 10 bases; unmatched junction bases: 3. The CDR3 region is CASSPGLAEQFF. The CDR3 nucleotides read TGTGCCAGCAGTCCAGGACTAGCGGAGCAGTTCTTC.

CDR3 DNA sequence: TGTGCCAGCTCACTCAACCGCACAACTAATGAAAAACTGTTTTTT. As protein: CASSLNRTTNEKLFF. J is TRBJ1-4 and V is TRBV18; D is unresolved. This CDR3 is built from 15 residues. Between the trimmed V and J ends, which lost 4 bases and 0 bases, there was a span of 9 bases. In germline, CDR1 is KGHSH, CDR2 LQKENI.

The chain couples TRBV11-3 to TRBJ2-1, with a weak D call TRBD2 (5 bases). This CDR3 contains 13 residues. The V and J ends lost 4 bases and 10 bases respectively, with 14 bases between them. Germline CDR1 reads SGHNT; CDR2 reads YENEEA. CDR3 in amino acids: CASSSEALAEQFF. The CDR3 nucleotides read TGTGCCAGCAGCTCCGAGGCGCTAGCAGAGCAGTTCTTC.

This clonotype was detected a few times. The genes are TRBV5-1 and TRBJ2-6; no clear D. The CDR3 spans 16 residues. V was shortened by 3 bases and J by 0 bases, with 10 bases between the two germline ends. CDR1 is SGHRS and CDR2 is YFSETQ in the germline V gene. The CDR3 loop reads CASSSTTASGANVLTF. Written as DNA, the CDR3 is TGCGCCAGCAGCTCGACAACAGCCTCTGGGGCCAACGTCCTGACTTTC.

This clonotype was recorded a few times. This chain joins TRBV20-1 and TRBJ2-7, with 11 bases identical to TRBD2. V lost 6 bases to trimming and J lost 6 bases; unmatched junction nucleotides: 10. This CDR3 has 14 amino acids. Germline CDR1 is DFQATT and CDR2 is SNEGSKA (reference sequence). DNA of the CDR3: TGCAGTGCCCTTGGACTAGCGGGCCGGGGCGAGCAGTACTTC. Protein sequence: CSALGLAGRGEQYF.

The rearrangement uses TRBV29-1 and TRBJ2-7, with unresolved D. The CDR3 runs 15 residues. Germline CDR1 SQVTM, CDR2 ANQGSEA. The V end lost 3 bases, the J end lost 4 bases, and 19 bases lay between the germline ends. The CDR3 protein is CSVEDGEAPGYEQYF. CDR3 DNA sequence: TGCAGCGTTGAGGACGGAGAGGCACCCGGTTACGAGCAGTACTTC.

This clonotype was found a few times. The J gene is TRBJ2-7, the V gene TRBV5-1, with D unresolved. The CDR3 is 15 amino acids. CDR1 is SGHRS, CDR2 YFSETQ, per germline. V lost 2 bases to trimming and J lost 0 bases, with 12 bases between them. The CDR3 coding sequence is TGCGCCAGCAGCTTTGAGGATCCCTACTCCTACGAGCAGTACTTC. Protein product: CASSFEDPYSYEQYF.